This TCR beta chain came from a study of monozygotic twins with cystic fibrosis. V lost 2 bases to trimming and J lost 6 bases, with 13 bases between them. CDR1 and CDR2 from the germline V gene are MNHEY and SVGAGI. This CDR3 comprises 14 residues. Measured with immunoSEQ multiplex PCR; TCRdb has only the in-frame clones, and not every one. The sample has roughly 26,000 clones; about nine tenths are singletons. V gene TRBV6-5 combines with J gene TRBJ1-1, with D possibly being TRBD1 (6 bases). This receptor was identified in a girl under 10 years old with cystic fibrosis. Sequencing was performed on blood. CDR3 residues: CASSYLGEGAEAFF. The CDR3 coding sequence is TGTGCCAGCAGTTACCTCGGGGAGGGGGCTGAAGCTTTCTTT.